The entry that follows covers one TCR beta chain sequence. The target antigen is unknown. V shed 1 base, J shed 0 bases, and the junction held 0 bases outside the gene matches. Germline-derived CDR1 and CDR2 are KGHSH and LQKENI. The CDR3 consists of 16 residues. These data are taken from a study of CD4 T cells in relation to SARS-CoV-2 and coronaviruses. The unexposed donors gave CD4+ T cells in 2011-2018, prior to COVID-19. The cells were cultured for under twelve days before CD4+ T cells were isolated. As cell numbers allowed, unexposed-donor CD4+ T cells faced SARS-CoV-2 S/N and four cold-coronavirus spikes. Profiled with immunoSEQ multiplex PCR; TCRdb holds only in-frame clones, not every one. In the table there are around 21,000 clones, about 70% of which are singletons.

The chain uses TRBV18 and TRBJ2-3; 11 bases agree with TRBD2. The sequence was collected from a human donor in good health. The sequenced sample consisted of CD4+ T cells from PBMCs, cultured in vitro. CDR3 DNA: TGTGCCAGCTCACCACTAGCGGGGGGGAGCACAGATACGCAGTATTTT. Its translation is CASSPLAGGSTDTQYF.